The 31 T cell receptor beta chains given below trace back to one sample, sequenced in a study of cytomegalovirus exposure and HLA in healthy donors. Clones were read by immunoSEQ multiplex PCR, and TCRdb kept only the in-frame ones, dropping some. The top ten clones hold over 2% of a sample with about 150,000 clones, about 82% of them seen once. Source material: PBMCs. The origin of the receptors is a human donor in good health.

This CDR3 is CASSLDRGGTEAFF. CDR3 nucleotides: TGTGCCAGCAGCCTTGACAGGGGTGGGACTGAAGCTTTCTTT. The chain uses TRBV4-2 and TRBJ1-1; 8 bases are shared with TRBD1. In germline, CDR1 is LGHNA, CDR2 YNFKEQ. Trimming removed 4 bases from V and 5 bases from J; junction bases left unmatched: 6. This CDR3 spans 14 amino acids.

The CDR3 DNA reads TGCGCCAGCAGCTTGGCCCTTCAGGGGGGCACCGGGGAGCTGTTTTTT. Amino acid sequence: CASSLALQGGTGELFF. The chain couples TRBV5-1 to TRBJ2-2; D might be TRBD1 (7 bases). The CDR3 runs to 16 residues. Trimming cost V 0 bases and J 4 bases, with 13 bases left between them. Germline CDR1 reads SGHRS; CDR2 reads YFSETQ.

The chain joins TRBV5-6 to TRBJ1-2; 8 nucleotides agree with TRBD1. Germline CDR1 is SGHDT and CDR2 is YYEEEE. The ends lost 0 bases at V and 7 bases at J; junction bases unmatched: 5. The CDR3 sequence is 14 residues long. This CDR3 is CASSLAGTGGGYTF. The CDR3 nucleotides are TGTGCCAGCAGCTTGGCCGGGACAGGAGGTGGCTACACCTTC.

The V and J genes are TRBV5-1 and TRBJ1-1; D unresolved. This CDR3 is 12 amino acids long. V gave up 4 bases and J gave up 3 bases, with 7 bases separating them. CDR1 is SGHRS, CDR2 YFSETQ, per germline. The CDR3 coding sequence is TGCGCCAGCAGCGATCCGGACACTGAAGCTTTCTTT. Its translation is CASSDPDTEAFF.

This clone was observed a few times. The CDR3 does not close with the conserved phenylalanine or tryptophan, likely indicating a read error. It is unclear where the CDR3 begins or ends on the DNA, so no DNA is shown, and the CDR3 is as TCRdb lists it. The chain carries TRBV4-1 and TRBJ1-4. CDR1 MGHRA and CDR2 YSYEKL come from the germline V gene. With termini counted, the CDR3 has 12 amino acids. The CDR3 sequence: CASSQDWEGGPD.

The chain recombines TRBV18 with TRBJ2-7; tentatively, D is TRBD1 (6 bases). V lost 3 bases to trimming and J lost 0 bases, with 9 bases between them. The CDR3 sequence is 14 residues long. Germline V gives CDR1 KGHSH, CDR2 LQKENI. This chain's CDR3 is CASSPVTGSYEQYF. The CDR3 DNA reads TGTGCCAGCTCACCTGTGACAGGCTCCTACGAGCAGTACTTC.

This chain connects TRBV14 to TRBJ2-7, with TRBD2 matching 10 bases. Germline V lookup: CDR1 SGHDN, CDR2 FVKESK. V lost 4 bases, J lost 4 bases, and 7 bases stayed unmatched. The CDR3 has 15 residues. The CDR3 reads CASSPPGLAFYEQYF. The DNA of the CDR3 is TGTGCCAGCAGCCCACCGGGACTAGCGTTTTACGAGCAGTACTTC.

The CDR3 here is CASSRAFANYGYTF. CDR3 bases: TGTGCCAGTAGTCGCGCATTCGCTAACTATGGCTACACCTTC. V usage is TRBV19 and J usage is TRBJ1-2, with D hard to call. Trimming removed 5 bases at V and 0 bases at J, with 10 bases between. The CDR3 is 14 amino acids. Germline lookup yields CDR1 LNHDA and CDR2 SQIVND (reference sequence).

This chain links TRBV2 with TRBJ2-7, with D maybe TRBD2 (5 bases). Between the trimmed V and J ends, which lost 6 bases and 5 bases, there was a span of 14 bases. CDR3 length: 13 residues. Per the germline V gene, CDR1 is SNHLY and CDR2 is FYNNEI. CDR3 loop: CASRARTYDEQYF. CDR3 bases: TGTGCCAGCAGGGCAAGGACTTATGACGAGCAGTACTTC.

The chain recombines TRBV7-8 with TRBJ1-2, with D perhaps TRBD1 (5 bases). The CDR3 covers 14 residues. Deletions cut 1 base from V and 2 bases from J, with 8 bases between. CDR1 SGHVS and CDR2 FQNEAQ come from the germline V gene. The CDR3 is CASSLGAGNYGYTF. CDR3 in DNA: TGTGCCAGCAGCTTAGGGGCAGGGAACTATGGCTACACCTTC.

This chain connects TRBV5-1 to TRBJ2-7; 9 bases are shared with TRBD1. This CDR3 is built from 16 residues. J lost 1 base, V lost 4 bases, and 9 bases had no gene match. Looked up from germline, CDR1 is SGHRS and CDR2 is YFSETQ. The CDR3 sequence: CASSPQPGQGSYEQYF. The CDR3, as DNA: TGCGCCAGCAGCCCCCAACCGGGACAGGGATCCTACGAGCAGTACTTC. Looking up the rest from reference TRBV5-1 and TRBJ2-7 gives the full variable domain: KAGVTQTPRYLIKTRGQQVTLSCSPISGHRSVSWYQQTPGQGLQFLFEYFSETQRNKGNFPGRFSGRQFSNSRSEMNVSTLELGDSALYLCASSPQPGQGSYEQYFGPGTRLTVT.

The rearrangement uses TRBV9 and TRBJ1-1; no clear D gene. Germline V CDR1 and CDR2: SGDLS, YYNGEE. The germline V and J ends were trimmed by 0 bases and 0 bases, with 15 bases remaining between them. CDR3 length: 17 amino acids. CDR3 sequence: CASSVGNYVNMNTEAFF. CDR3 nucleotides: TGTGCCAGCAGCGTAGGCAACTATGTCAACATGAACACTGAAGCTTTCTTT.

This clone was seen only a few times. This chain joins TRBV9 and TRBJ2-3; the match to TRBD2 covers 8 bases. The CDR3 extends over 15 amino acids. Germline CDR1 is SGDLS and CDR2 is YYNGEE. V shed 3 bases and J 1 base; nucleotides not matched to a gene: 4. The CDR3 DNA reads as TGTGCCAGCAGCGAGGGCGGGAGGCGCACAGATACGCAGTATTTT. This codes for CASSEGGRRTDTQYF.

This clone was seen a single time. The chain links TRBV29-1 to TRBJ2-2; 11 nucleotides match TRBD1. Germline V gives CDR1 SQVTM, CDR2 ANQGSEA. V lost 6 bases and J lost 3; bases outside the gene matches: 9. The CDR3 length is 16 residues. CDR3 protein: CSVPGQGDVDTGELFF. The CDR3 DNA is TGCAGCGTCCCGGGACAGGGGGATGTGGACACCGGGGAGCTGTTTTTT.

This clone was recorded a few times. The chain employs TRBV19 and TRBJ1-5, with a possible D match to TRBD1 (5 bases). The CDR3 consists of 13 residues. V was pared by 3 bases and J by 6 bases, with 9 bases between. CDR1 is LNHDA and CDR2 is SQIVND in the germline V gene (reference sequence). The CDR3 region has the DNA TGTGCCAGTAGTATCAGGGTGGGTCAGCCCCAGCATTTT. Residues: CASSIRVGQPQHF.

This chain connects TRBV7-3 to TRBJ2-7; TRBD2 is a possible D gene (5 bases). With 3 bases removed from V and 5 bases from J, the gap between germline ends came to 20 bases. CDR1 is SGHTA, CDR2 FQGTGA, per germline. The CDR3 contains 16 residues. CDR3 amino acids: CASSLGRGTTYDEQYF. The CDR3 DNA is TGTGCCAGCAGCTTGGGGAGAGGCACAACCTACGACGAGCAGTACTTC.

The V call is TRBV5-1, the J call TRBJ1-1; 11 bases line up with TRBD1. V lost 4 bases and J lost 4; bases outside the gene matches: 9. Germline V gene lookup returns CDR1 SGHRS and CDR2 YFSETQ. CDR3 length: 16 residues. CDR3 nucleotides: TGCGCCAGCAGCCCCCGGACAGGGGGCAGGAGCACTGAAGCTTTCTTT. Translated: CASSPRTGGRSTEAFF.

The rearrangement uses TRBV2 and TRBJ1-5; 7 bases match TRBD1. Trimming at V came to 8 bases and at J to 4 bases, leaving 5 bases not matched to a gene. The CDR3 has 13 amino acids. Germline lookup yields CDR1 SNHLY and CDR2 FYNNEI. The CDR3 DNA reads TGTGCCAGCGGGGGGACAGCGAATCAGCCCCAGCATTTT. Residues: CASGGTANQPQHF.

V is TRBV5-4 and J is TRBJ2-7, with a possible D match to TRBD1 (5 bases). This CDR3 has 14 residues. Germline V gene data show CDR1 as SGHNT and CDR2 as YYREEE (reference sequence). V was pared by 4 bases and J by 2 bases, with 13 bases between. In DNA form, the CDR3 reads TGTGCCAGCAGCCAGGGAATTCAGGCCTACGAGCAGTACTTC. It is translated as CASSQGIQAYEQYF.

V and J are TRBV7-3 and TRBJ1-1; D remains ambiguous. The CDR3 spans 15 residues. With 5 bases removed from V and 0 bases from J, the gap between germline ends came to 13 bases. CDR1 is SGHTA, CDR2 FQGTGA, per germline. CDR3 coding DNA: TGTGCCAGCAGCCCTCAGGTCGGCCTGAACACTGAAGCTTTCTTT. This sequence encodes CASSPQVGLNTEAFF.

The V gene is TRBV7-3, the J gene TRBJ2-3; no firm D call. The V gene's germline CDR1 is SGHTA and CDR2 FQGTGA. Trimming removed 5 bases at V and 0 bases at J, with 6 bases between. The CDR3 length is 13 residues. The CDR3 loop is CASSPQSTDTQYF. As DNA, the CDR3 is TGTGCCAGCAGCCCCCAGAGCACAGATACGCAGTATTTT.

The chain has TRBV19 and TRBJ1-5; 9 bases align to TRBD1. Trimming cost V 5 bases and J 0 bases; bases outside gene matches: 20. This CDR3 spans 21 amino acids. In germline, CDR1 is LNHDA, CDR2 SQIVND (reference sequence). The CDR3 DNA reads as TGTGCCAGTAGTCAGATCTCAATGACAGGGGGTCCAGTCTATAGCAATCAGCCCCAGCATTTT. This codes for CASSQISMTGGPVYSNQPQHF.

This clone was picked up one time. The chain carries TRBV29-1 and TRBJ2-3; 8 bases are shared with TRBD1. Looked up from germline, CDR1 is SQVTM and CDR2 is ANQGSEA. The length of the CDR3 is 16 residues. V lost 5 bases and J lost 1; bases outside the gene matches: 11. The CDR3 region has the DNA TGCAGCGTTTGGGGACTTGCGGACAGGGGCACAGATACGCAGTATTTT. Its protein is CSVWGLADRGTDTQYF.

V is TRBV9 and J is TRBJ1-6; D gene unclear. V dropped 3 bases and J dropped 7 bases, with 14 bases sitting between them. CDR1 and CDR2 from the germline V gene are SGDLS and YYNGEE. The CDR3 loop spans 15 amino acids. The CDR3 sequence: CASSATHLRNSPLHF. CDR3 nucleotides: TGTGCCAGCAGCGCAACCCATTTGCGCAATTCACCCCTCCACTTT. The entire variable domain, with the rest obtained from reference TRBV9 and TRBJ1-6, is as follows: DSGVTQTPKHLITATGQRVTLRCSPRSGDLSVYWYQQSLDQGLQFLIQYYNGEERAKGNILERFSAQQFPDLHSELNLSSLELGDSALYFCASSATHLRNSPLHFGNGTRLTVT.

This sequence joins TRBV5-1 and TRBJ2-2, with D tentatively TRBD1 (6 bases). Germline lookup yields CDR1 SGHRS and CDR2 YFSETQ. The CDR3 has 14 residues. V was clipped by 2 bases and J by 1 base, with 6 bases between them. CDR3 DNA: TGCGCCAGCAGCTTAGGGGGGAACACCGGGGAGCTGTTTTTT. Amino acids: CASSLGGNTGELFF.

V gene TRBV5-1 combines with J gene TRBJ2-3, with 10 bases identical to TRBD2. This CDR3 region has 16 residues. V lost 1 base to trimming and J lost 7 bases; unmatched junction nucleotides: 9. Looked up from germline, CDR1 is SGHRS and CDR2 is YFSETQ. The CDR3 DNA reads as TGCGCCAGCAGCTTGTCCCCTAGCGGGAGTGGTTATACGCAGTATTTT. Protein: CASSLSPSGSGYTQYF.

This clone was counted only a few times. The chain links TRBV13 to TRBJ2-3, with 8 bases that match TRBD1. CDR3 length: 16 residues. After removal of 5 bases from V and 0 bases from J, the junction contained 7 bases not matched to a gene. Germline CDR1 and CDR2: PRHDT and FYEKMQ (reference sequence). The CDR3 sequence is CASSTRQGRSTDTQYF. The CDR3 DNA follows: TGTGCCAGCAGCACCCGACAGGGGCGTAGCACAGATACGCAGTATTTT. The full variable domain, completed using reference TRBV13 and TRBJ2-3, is AAGVIQSPRHLIKEKRETATLKCYPIPRHDTVYWYQQGPGQDPQFLISFYEKMQSDKGSIPDRFSAQQFSDYHSELNMSSLELGDSALYFCASSTRQGRSTDTQYFGPGTRLTVL.

CDR3 amino acids: CASSLKPSGRIHEQYF. The CDR3 nucleotides read TGTGCCAGCAGTTTAAAACCTAGCGGGAGGATCCACGAGCAGTACTTC. The gene calls are TRBV27 and TRBJ2-7; 11 bases align to TRBD2. V shed 2 bases, J shed 5 bases, and the junction held 8 bases outside the gene matches. The CDR3 runs to 16 residues. CDR1 MNHEY and CDR2 SMNVEV come from the germline V gene (reference sequence).

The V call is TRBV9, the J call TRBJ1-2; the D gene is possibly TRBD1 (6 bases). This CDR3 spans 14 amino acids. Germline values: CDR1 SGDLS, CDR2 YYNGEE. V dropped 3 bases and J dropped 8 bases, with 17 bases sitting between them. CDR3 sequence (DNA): TGTGCCAGCAGCGAGACAGGCACCCGTTTAGGCTACACCTTC. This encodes CASSETGTRLGYTF.

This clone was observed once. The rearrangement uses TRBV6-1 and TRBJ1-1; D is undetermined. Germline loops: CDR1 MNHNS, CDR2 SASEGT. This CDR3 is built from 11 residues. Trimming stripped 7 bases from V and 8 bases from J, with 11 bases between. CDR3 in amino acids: CASKRQGEAFF. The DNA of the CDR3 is TGTGCCAGCAAAAGACAAGGCGAAGCTTTCTTT.

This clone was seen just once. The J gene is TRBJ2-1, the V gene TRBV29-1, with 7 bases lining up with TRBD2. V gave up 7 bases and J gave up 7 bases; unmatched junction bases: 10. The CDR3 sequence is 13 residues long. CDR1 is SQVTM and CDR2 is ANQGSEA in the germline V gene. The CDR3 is CSAASGGWNEQFF. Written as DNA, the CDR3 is TGCAGCGCTGCCTCCGGGGGGTGGAATGAGCAGTTCTTC.